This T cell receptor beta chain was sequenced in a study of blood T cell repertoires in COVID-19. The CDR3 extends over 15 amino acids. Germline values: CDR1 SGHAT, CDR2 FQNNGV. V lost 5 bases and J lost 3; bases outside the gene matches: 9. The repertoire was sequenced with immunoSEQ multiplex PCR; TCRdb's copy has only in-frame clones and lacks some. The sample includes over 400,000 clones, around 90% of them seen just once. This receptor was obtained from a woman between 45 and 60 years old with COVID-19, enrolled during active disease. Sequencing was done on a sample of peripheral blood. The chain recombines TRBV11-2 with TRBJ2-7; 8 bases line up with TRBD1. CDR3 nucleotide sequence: TGTGCCAGCAGCCCAACGACAGGGGTAGGCTACGAGCAGTACTTC. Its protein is CASSPTTGVGYEQYF.